A selection of T cell receptor beta chains follows, all from one sample in a study of cytomegalovirus exposure and HLA in healthy donors. Sequencing was performed with immunoSEQ multiplex PCR; in TCRdb, only in-frame clones are kept and a portion is missing. The table has under 150,000 clones, around 78% seen once. The sequencing input was PBMCs. The receptors come from a woman aged 40 to 50 in good health and CMV-seronegative. Both conserved end residues are part of each CDR3. Each record gives: D gene, clone size, V gene, J gene, CDR3 DNA, CDR3 protein. The D gene is left open where the match is weak. Clone size is stated in some rows and not others, as once, few, many or a class when expanded.

>-|-|TRBV30|TRBJ1-3
TGTGCCTGGTCGGGAGGAAACACCATATATTTT
CAWSGGNTIYF
>-|once|TRBV28|TRBJ2-7
TGTGCCAGCAGTTTATCAACAGGCCGCTACGAGCAGTACTTC
CASSLSTGRYEQYF
>TRBD1|once|TRBV28|TRBJ2-3
TGTGCCAGCAGACCCCCCCACAGGGGGATTGACACAGATACGCAGTATTTT
CASRPPHRGIDTDTQYF
>TRBD2|few|TRBV5-1|TRBJ2-5
TGCGCCAGCAGCTTGGAAGGGCTAGCGGGAGGAGAGACCCAGTACTTC
CASSLEGLAGGETQYF
>TRBD1|-|TRBV5-1|TRBJ1-2
TGCGCCAGCAGCCCGACAGGGGACTATGGCTACACCTTC
CASSPTGDYGYTF
>-|few|TRBV11-2|TRBJ2-7
TGTGCCAGCAGCTTAGGAGTCCGCTACGAGCAGTACTTC
CASSLGVRYEQYF
>TRBD1|-|TRBV6-5|TRBJ1-6
TGTGCCAGCAGTTACCAATGGCAGGGGGAAACACCCCTCCACTTT
CASSYQWQGETPLHF
>TRBD1|-|TRBV15|TRBJ2-7
TGTGCCACCAGCAGGGTGGGACAGACCTACGAGCAGTACTTC
CATSRVGQTYEQYF
>-|-|TRBV5-4|TRBJ1-6
TGTGCCAGCAGCTTAACCGGAGGAGGAGATGGTTCACCCCTCCACTTT
CASSLTGGGDGSPLHF
>-|-|TRBV7-8|TRBJ2-7
TGTGCCAGCAGCCTCTCCTACGAGCAGTACTTC
CASSLSYEQYF
>TRBD1|-|TRBV5-4|TRBJ2-3
TGTGCCAGCAGCTTGGGTCAGGGGGCAAGGACAGATACGCAGTATTTT
CASSLGQGARTDTQYF
>-|-|TRBV28|TRBJ1-2
TGTGCCAGCAGGCAACCCGACAGAAACTATGGCTACACCTTC
CASRQPDRNYGYTF
>TRBD1|-|TRBV29-1|TRBJ2-7
TGCAGCGTTGAATCCGGGACAGATTACGAGCAGTACTTC
CSVESGTDYEQYF
>-|-|TRBV20-1|TRBJ2-7
TGCAGTGCTAGAGATACCCCGGGGCAGTACTTC
CSARDTPGQYF
>TRBD2|few|TRBV4-2|TRBJ2-1
TGTGCCAGCAGGGGCGGGGGGGCCTACAATGAGCAGTTCTTC
CASRGGGAYNEQFF
>TRBD1|once|TRBV4-2|TRBJ1-5
TGTGCCAGCAGCCAAGATCGGGACAGTCTCTCGCCCCAGCATTTT
CASSQDRDSLSPQHF
>-|-|TRBV28|TRBJ2-3
TGTGCCAGCAGTCAAAACAGGGCATCCACAGATACGCAGTATTTT
CASSQNRASTDTQYF
>-|-|TRBV11-2|TRBJ1-2
TGTGCCAGCAGCTTAGGGCCGGGGGACTTCTATGGCTACACCTTC
CASSLGPGDFYGYTF
>-|-|TRBV18|TRBJ2-3
TGTGCCAGCTCAACCTTAGCAGACTTCACAGATACGCAGTATTTT
CASSTLADFTDTQYF
>-|-|TRBV7-6|TRBJ1-5
TGTGCCAGCAGCGCGACAGGACGCAATCAGCCCCAGCATTTT
CASSATGRNQPQHF
>-|-|TRBV10-3|TRBJ2-1
TGTGCCATCAGTATATTGGGGGCAGGATCGGATGAGCAGTTCTTC
CAISILGAGSDEQFF
>-|-|TRBV15|TRBJ2-3
TGTGCCACCAGCAATCTAAATACGCAGTATTTT
CATSNLNTQYF
>TRBD2|-|TRBV19|TRBJ2-4
TGTGCCAGTAGTATCCCAGTCCGGGGAGGGATAGCCAAAAACATTCAGTACTTC
CASSIPVRGGIAKNIQYF
>-|-|TRBV5-4|TRBJ2-5
TGTGCCAGCGGCCCGGAGGGAAACCAAGAGACCCAGTACTTC
CASGPEGNQETQYF
>-|-|TRBV13|TRBJ2-7
TGTGCCAGCAGCTTAGGGCTAGGGGCAAACTCCTACGAGCAGTACTTC
CASSLGLGANSYEQYF
>-|-|TRBV5-4|TRBJ1-5
TGTGCCAGCAGCTTGGGAGGTCAGTCCAATCAGCCCCAGCATTTT
CASSLGGQSNQPQHF
>TRBD2|-|TRBV11-2|TRBJ2-4
TGTGCCAGCAGCCCCGGGGTGAGGCCGGGAGGGGGAAACAGTCAGTACTTC
CASSPGVRPGGGNSQYF
>-|-|TRBV15|TRBJ2-1
TGTGCCACCAGCAGAGATCGGTACAATGAGCAGTTCTTC
CATSRDRYNEQFF